This TCR beta chain was identified during a study of CD8 T cells in ankylosing spondylitis. Study-level findings and limits: Some motif variants were previously reported in reactive arthritis synovial fluid and blood.

V was cut by 1 base and J by 8 bases, with 11 bases left in between. This CDR3 is 13 amino acids long. By quantitative 5'-RACE with molecular barcodes, the TCR beta libraries were made. TCRdb analysed the 5' RACE reads with MiXCR anew, one entry per CDR3 protein. The sample lists 180,000 or so distinct CDR3 sequences, approximately 10% occurring once. This clonotype was counted ten times or more. Its target is not known. This clonotype was obtained from a male donor with ankylosing spondylitis or in good health (not recorded which). The V gene is TRBV12-3 or TRBV12-4, the J gene TRBJ1-2; D may be TRBD1 (5 bases). Specimen: blood, either unsorted or a sorted T cell fraction (not recorded which). CDR3 sequence (DNA): TGTGCCAGCAGTTTAGTGAGGGGAGGGGGCTACACCTTC. Its protein is CASSLVRGGGYTF.